This T cell receptor beta chain emerged from a study of T cells after yellow fever vaccination. Looking at the study overall: Low-cell-number fractions were prepared with SMART-Seq v4 Ultra Low Input.

V lost 3 bases, J lost 7 bases, and 7 bases lay in between. CDR3 length equals 13 residues. Germline CDR1 reads LGHDT; CDR2 reads YNNKEL (reference sequence). Generation of TCR cDNA used 5'RACE template switching (which added a universal primer site and UMIs). TCRdb processed the 5' RACE reads anew with MiXCR; each CDR3 protein has one entry. Of roughly 160,000 distinct CDR3 sequences in the sample, around 7% were seen once. This clonotype was picked up many times. The V call is TRBV3-1, the J call TRBJ1-6; D may be TRBD1 (6 bases). The sequence was obtained from a young man who received the YFV17D yellow fever vaccine. The sequencing used CD4+ T cells sorted from PBMCs, collected about 5 days after the first yellow fever vaccination. Here the CDR3 DNA reads TGTGCCAGCAGCCAGGGGGCAAATTCACCCCTCCACTTT. Translated: CASSQGANSPLHF.